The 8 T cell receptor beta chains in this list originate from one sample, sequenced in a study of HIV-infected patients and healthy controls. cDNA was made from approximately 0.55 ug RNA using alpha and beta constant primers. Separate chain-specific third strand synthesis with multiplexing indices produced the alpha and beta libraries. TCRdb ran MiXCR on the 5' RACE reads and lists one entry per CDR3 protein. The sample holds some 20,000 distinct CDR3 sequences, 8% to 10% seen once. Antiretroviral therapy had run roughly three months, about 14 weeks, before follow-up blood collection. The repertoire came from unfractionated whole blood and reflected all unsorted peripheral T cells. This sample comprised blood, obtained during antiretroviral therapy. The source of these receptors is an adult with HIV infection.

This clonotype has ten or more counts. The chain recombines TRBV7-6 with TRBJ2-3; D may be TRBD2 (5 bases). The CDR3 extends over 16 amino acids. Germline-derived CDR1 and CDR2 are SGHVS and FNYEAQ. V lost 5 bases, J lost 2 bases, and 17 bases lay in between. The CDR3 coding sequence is TGTGCCAGCAGCCCCGCTCCGGGGATTCACACAGATACGCAGTATTTT. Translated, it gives CASSPAPGIHTDTQYF.

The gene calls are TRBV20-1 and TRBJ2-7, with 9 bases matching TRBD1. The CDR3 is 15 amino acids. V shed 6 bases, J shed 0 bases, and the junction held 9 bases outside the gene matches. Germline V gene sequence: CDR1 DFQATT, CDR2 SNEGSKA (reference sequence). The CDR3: CSAENWTGASYEQYF. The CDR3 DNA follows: TGCAGTGCAGAGAATTGGACAGGGGCCTCCTACGAGCAGTACTTC.

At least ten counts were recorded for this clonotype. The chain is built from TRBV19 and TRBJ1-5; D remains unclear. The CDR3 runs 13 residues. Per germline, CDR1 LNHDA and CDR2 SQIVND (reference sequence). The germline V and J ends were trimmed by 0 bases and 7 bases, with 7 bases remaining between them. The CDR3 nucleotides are TGTGCCAGTAGTATAGACCCTACGCAGCCCCAGCATTTT. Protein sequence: CASSIDPTQPQHF.

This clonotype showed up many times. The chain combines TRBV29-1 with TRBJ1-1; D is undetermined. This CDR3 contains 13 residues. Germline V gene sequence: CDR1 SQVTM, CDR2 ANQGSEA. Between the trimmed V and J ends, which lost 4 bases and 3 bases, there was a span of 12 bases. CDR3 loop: CSVVEGKDTEAFF. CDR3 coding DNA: TGCAGCGTTGTAGAGGGTAAGGACACTGAAGCTTTCTTT.

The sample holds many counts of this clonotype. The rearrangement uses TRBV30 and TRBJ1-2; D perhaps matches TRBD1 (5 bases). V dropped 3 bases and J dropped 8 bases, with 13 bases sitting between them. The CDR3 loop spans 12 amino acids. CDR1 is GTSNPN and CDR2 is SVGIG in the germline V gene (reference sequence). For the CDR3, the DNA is TGTGCCTGGAGCCCAACAGGTCGCGGCTACACCTTC. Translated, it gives CAWSPTGRGYTF.

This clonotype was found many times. This chain's CDR3 is CASSYYGTRSYNEQFF. The CDR3 region has the DNA TGTGCCAGCAGTTACTATGGCACCCGGTCCTACAATGAGCAGTTCTTC. The rearrangement joins TRBV6-5 to TRBJ2-1; the D is unclear. Trimming removed 1 base at V and 1 base at J, with 11 bases between. This CDR3 region has 16 residues. CDR1 is MNHEY, CDR2 SVGAGI, per germline.

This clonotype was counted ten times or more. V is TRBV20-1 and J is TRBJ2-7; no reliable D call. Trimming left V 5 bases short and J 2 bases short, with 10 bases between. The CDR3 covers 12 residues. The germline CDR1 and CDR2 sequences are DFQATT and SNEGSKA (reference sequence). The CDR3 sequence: CSAWAPTYEQYF. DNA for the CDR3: TGCAGTGCTTGGGCCCCTACCTACGAGCAGTACTTC.

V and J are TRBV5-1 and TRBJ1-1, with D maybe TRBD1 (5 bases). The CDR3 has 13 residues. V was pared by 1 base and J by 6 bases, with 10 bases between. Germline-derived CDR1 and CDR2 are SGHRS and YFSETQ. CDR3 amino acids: CASSLRMGPEAFF. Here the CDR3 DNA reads TGCGCCAGCAGCTTGCGGATGGGGCCTGAAGCTTTCTTT.